This T cell receptor beta chain was profiled in a study of blood T cell repertoires in COVID-19. Study context: COVID-19 samples from acute and convalescent phases originated in the United States, Italy and Spain. T cells, B-cell-depleted T cells, or PBMCs provided the cDNA or gDNA that served as material.

Per the study methods: Counts of nucleated cells, estimated from reference gene primer amplification, were obtained. Using immunoSEQ multiplex PCR, the repertoire was profiled, and TCRdb retains in-frame clones only, with some absent. D and trimming were read from the DNA, whereas the V and J calls and clone size are those reported in that table. Among tens of thousands of clones listed, 85% to 90% were seen once. Sequencing used peripheral blood. This receptor was taken from a woman in her seventies with acute or convalescent COVID-19.

CDR3: CASSLAGLGLTQYF. The DNA of the CDR3 is TGTGCCAGCAGCTTGGCGGGACTAGGTTTGACCCAGTACTTC. The V gene is TRBV11-2, the J gene TRBJ2-5; TRBD2 matches 8 bases. Trimming cost V 3 bases and J 7 bases; bases outside gene matches: 7. Germline V gene sequence: CDR1 SGHAT, CDR2 FQNNGV. The CDR3 has 14 amino acids.